This T cell receptor (beta chain) was sequenced in a study of technical replicates of blood from a handful of donors. Assay: immunoSEQ multiplex PCR; the TCRdb copy retains only in-frame clones and omits some. The repertoire holds some 68,000 clones, roughly 92% seen once, with approximately 0.37% in the top ten. Germline CDR1 and CDR2: MNHEY and SMNVEV (reference sequence). Trimming at V came to 3 bases and at J to 5 bases, leaving 10 bases not matched to a gene. This CDR3 has 15 residues. The receptor comes from a human donor in good health. This sequence joins TRBV27 and TRBJ2-7; TRBD2 aligns across 7 bases. Sequencing was carried out using T cells isolated from PBMCs. The CDR3 nucleotides read TGTGCCAGCAGTTTGTGGGGAGGGGCCGACAACGAGCAGTACTTC. Translation: CASSLWGGADNEQYF.